The 5 T cell receptor beta chains in this list originate from one sample, sequenced in a study of vaccination and CD4 T cells after COVID-19 (dated by TCRdb to the early 2020s). No antigens are known for them. The library was produced with PCR. The instrument was an Illumina iSeq 100. At the Johns Hopkins FTIC core, DNA from the cultured CD4+ T cells underwent TCR sequencing with the Oncomine TCR Beta short-read assay. TCRdb trimmed the raw reads at Q25, called clones with MiXCR and kept productive beta chains. Identical CDR3 protein sequences are pooled into one entry, listed with their most common genes and DNA. The sample table lists approximately 19,000 distinct CDR3 sequences, 45% to 65% of them with a count of one. The biggest ten clones account for under 7% of the sample. Taken with the paper, the label for treatment or condition translates to: approximately nine-day PBMC culture with coronavirus spike peptide pools or control peptides (ViraFEST assay).

Sequencing input: CD4+ T cells from blood, cultured in vitro. The receptors here all came from a human donor who had recovered from COVID-19.

The chain employs TRBV6-1 and TRBJ2-1; possible D gene TRBD2, 7 bases. The length of the CDR3 is 14 residues. V was clipped by 7 bases and J by 7 bases, with 17 bases between them. CDR1 MNHNS and CDR2 SASEGT come from the germline V gene. CDR3 sequence: CASTEGGARNEQFF. CDR3 nucleotide sequence: TGTGCCAGCACCGAAGGGGGGGCTCGGAATGAGCAGTTCTTC.

The genes are TRBV30 and TRBJ1-1; a weak D match, TRBD1 (5 bases). This CDR3 has 15 residues. Germline lookup yields CDR1 GTSNPN and CDR2 SVGIG (reference sequence). V was clipped by 4 bases and J by 2 bases, with 17 bases between them. CDR3 sequence reads: CAWNNPGGSNTEAFF. The CDR3 bases are TGTGCCTGGAACAACCCGGGGGGGAGTAACACTGAAGCTTTCTTT.

This clonotype came up a few times. The V gene is TRBV10-3, the J gene TRBJ1-1, with a tentative D call TRBD1 (5 bases). V gave up 6 bases and J gave up 1 base, with 9 bases separating them. The CDR3 length is 13 residues. Germline CDR1 and CDR2: ENHRY and SYGVKD. CDR3 DNA sequence: TGTGCCATCAGAGGGGACTCGAACACTGAAGCTTTCTTT. Amino acids: CAIRGDSNTEAFF.

The rearrangement joins TRBV7-3 to TRBJ2-3; a weak D match, TRBD1 (5 bases). Looked up from germline, CDR1 is SGHTA and CDR2 is FQGTGA. With 0 bases removed from V and 5 bases from J, the gap between germline ends came to 12 bases. This CDR3 contains 15 residues. The CDR3 DNA reads TGTGCCAGCAGCTTAACGGGGCTAGAAGGAGATACGCAGTATTTT. Protein product: CASSLTGLEGDTQYF.

V is TRBV28 and J is TRBJ1-1, with D uncertain. The V gene lost 7 bases and the J gene lost 1 base, with 7 bases spanning the gap. CDR3 length: 12 amino acids. Germline loops: CDR1 MDHEN, CDR2 SYDVKM. The CDR3 sequence is CASIPRNTEAFF. The CDR3 bases are TGTGCCAGCATCCCCAGGAACACTGAAGCTTTCTTT. The full variable domain, in which reference TRBV28 and TRBJ1-1 provide the parts outside the CDR3, is DVKVTQSSRYLVKRTGEKVFLECVQDMDHENMFWYRQDPGLGLRLIYFSYDVKMKEKGDIPEGYSVSREKKERFSLILESASTNQTSMYLCASIPRNTEAFFGQGTRLTVV.